These T cell receptor beta chains were read from a single sample in a study of blood T cell repertoires in COVID-19. Measured with immunoSEQ multiplex PCR; TCRdb has only the in-frame clones, and not every one. The sample holds about 120,000 clones, roughly three quarters seen once. Sample: peripheral blood. The receptors originated from a human donor in a cohort sampled during active COVID-19. CDR3s include the opening cysteine and the closing phenylalanine or tryptophan. The D gene is left open where the match is weak. The size field is filled for only some rows; it gives once, few, many or a size class.

cdr3_aa | cdr3_nt | j_call | clone_size | d_call | v_call
CASSIPQGDQPQHF | TGTGCCAGTAGTATTCCCCAGGGGGATCAGCCCCAGCATTTT | TRBJ1-5 | NA | TRBD1 | TRBV19
CAWSPLSGVNQPQHF | TGTGCCTGGAGTCCCTTATCAGGGGTTAATCAGCCCCAGCATTTT | TRBJ1-5 | NA | NA | TRBV30
CASRLAGLDGYTF | TGTGCCAGTAGGTTGGCAGGGCTCGATGGCTACACCTTC | TRBJ1-2 | NA | NA | TRBV19
CAWSGTSRNTIYF | TGTGCCTGGAGCGGGACTTCCCGAAACACCATATATTTT | TRBJ1-3 | NA | NA | TRBV30
CASRKRSNQPQHF | TGTGCCAGCAGGAAGCGGAGCAATCAGCCCCAGCATTTT | TRBJ1-5 | NA | NA | TRBV12-3/TRBV12-4
CAWSGGNFLSSGANVLTF | TGTGCCTGGAGTGGAGGGAACTTCCTGAGCTCTGGGGCCAACGTCCTGACTTTC | TRBJ2-6 | once | NA | TRBV30
CASSRDRMGQPQHF | TGTGCCAGCAGCCGAGACAGAATGGGTCAGCCCCAGCATTTT | TRBJ1-5 | NA | NA | TRBV7-8
CASSYSLAGSNEQYF | TGTGCCAGCAGTTACTCCCTAGCGGGTTCAAACGAGCAGTACTTC | TRBJ2-7 | NA | TRBD2 | TRBV6-6
CASREASGGYNEQFF | TGTGCCAGCAGAGAAGCTAGCGGGGGCTACAATGAGCAGTTCTTC | TRBJ2-1 | few | TRBD2 | TRBV28
CASSPRRGAEAFF | TGTGCCAGCAGCCCCAGGCGGGGTGCTGAAGCTTTCTTT | TRBJ1-1 | few | NA | TRBV12-3/TRBV12-4
CASRRGGDTSYEQYF | TGTGCCAGCCGCCGCGGGGGGGACACCTCCTACGAGCAGTACTTC | TRBJ2-7 | NA | TRBD2 | TRBV6-5
CASSPGTGLSYEQYF | TGTGCCAGCAGCCCCGGGACAGGGCTTTCCTACGAGCAGTACTTC | TRBJ2-7 | NA | TRBD1 | TRBV11-2
CASSPGLAGIYEQYF | TGTGCCAGCAGCCCAGGACTAGCGGGGATCTACGAGCAGTACTTC | TRBJ2-7 | NA | TRBD2 | TRBV5-4
CASSYSADEQFF | TGTGCCAGCAGTTACTCGGCCGATGAGCAGTTCTTC | TRBJ2-1 | few | NA | TRBV6-6
CASSLTTGLGAGANVLTF | TGTGCCAGCAGCTTAACCACAGGGTTGGGCGCTGGGGCCAACGTCCTGACTTTC | TRBJ2-6 | NA | NA | TRBV7-9
CASSQVRGSSTGELFF | TGTGCCAGCAGCCAAGTTCGGGGATCGAGCACCGGGGAGCTGTTTTTT | TRBJ2-2 | NA | NA | TRBV4-2
CASSQEMGQGPIYEQYF | TGTGCCAGCAGCCAAGAGATGGGACAGGGGCCGATCTACGAGCAGTACTTC | TRBJ2-7 | NA | TRBD1 | TRBV3-1/TRBV3-2
CASSLDARGPADPRSPLHF | TGCGCCAGCAGCTTGGACGCCAGGGGCCCGGCGGATCCTAGGTCACCCCTCCACTTT | TRBJ1-6 | NA | NA | TRBV5-1
CASSLASSYEQYF | TGCGCCAGCAGCTTGGCTAGCAGCTACGAGCAGTACTTC | TRBJ2-7 | NA | NA | TRBV5-1
CASGLGDSYEQYF | TGCGCCAGCGGGTTGGGAGACTCCTACGAGCAGTACTTC | TRBJ2-7 | NA | NA | TRBV5-1